This TCR beta chain was observed in a study of blood T cell repertoires in COVID-19. Study as a whole: The samples span acute and convalescent COVID-19 from the United States, Italy and Spain.

Seattle researchers signed up patients amid active infection and tracked them longitudinally. In the original analysis: Nucleated cell number was recorded as an estimate derived from reference gene primer amplification. Clones were read by immunoSEQ multiplex PCR, and TCRdb kept only the in-frame ones, dropping some. The DNA was the basis for D and trimming; V, J and clone size are from that table. This table holds about 150,000 clones, roughly 88% found once. Sequencing was performed on peripheral blood. The sequence was obtained from a man in his sixties with COVID-19, enrolled during active disease.

The CDR3 region has the DNA TGTGCCAGCAGCCCTAAAAGGGAGCGCACAGATACGCAGTATTTT. Amino acids: CASSPKRERTDTQYF. The chain has TRBV3-1 (or the pseudogene TRBV3-2) and TRBJ2-3; D is possibly TRBD2 (5 bases). From germline, CDR1 is LGHDT and CDR2 YNNKEL (reference sequence). There are 15 residues in the CDR3. V dropped 4 bases and J dropped 1 base, with 12 bases sitting between them.